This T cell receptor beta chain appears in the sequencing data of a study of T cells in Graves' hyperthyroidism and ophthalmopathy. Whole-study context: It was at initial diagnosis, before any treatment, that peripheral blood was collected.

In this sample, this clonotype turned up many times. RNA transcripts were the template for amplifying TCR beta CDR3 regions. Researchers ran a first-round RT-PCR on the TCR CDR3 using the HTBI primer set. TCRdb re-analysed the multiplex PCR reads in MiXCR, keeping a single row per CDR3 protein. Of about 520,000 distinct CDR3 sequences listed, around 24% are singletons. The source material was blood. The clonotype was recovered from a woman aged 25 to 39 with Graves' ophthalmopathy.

CDR3 sequence: CASRMRDSYTEAFF. DNA of the CDR3: TGTGCCAGCAGAATGAGGGACAGTTACACTGAAGCTTTCTTT. The genes are TRBV28 and TRBJ1-1, with 7 bases that match TRBD1. The germline gives CDR1 MDHEN, CDR2 SYDVKM. The CDR3 has 14 amino acids. J was trimmed by 3 bases and V by 6 bases; bases with no gene match: 7.